These 10 T cell receptor beta chains share one sample of origin, sequenced in a study of cytomegalovirus exposure and HLA in healthy donors. The PCR made use of 60 Vbeta and 13 Jbeta primers. Produced via immunoSEQ multiplex PCR; TCRdb's table is partial and in-frame only. This sample carries roughly 200,000 clones, 70% to 85% of them seen once, and the ten largest clones take less than 3.5%. Sample: PBMCs. These receptors were obtained from an older woman in good health and CMV-seropositive.

The V and J genes are TRBV5-1 and TRBJ1-2; D may be TRBD1 (5 bases). V lost 4 bases and J 4 bases, leaving 17 bases between the germline ends. The CDR3 runs to 15 residues. CDR1 and CDR2 (germline): SGHRS, YFSETQ. CDR3 loop: CASSPARQGGYGYTF. CDR3 DNA: TGCGCCAGCAGCCCCGCCCGGCAGGGTGGCTATGGCTACACCTTC.

V is TRBV7-3 and J is TRBJ2-1, with 10 bases lining up with TRBD2. The CDR3 is 16 amino acids. Germline loops: CDR1 SGHTA, CDR2 FQGTGA. With 5 bases clipped from V and 8 bases from J, the junction kept 12 bases outside the gene matches. CDR3 nucleotides: TGTGCCAGCAGCCCCACAATAGCGGGGGGCAGGTATGAGCAGTTCTTC. Protein: CASSPTIAGGRYEQFF.

The rearrangement joins TRBV10-3 to TRBJ1-6, with D possibly matching TRBD1 (5 bases). Between the trimmed V and J ends, which lost 0 bases and 0 bases, there was a span of 15 bases. This CDR3 has 19 residues. In germline, CDR1 is ENHRY, CDR2 SYGVKD. For the CDR3, the DNA is TGTGCCATCAGTGAGTCTGTAGGGGCGCTTAGCTCCTATAATTCACCCCTCCACTTT. It is translated as CAISESVGALSSYNSPLHF.

The chain couples TRBV5-1 to TRBJ2-7, with 8 bases that match TRBD2. J gave up 4 bases and V 4 bases, and 10 bases lay outside the gene matches. The V gene's germline CDR1 is SGHRS and CDR2 YFSETQ. This CDR3 is built from 15 residues. As DNA, the CDR3 is TGCGCCAGCAGCCTCTTAGCGGGACTGAGTTACGAGCAGTACTTC. Translation: CASSLLAGLSYEQYF. The full variable domain, completed using reference TRBV5-1 and TRBJ2-7, is KAGVTQTPRYLIKTRGQQVTLSCSPISGHRSVSWYQQTPGQGLQFLFEYFSETQRNKGNFPGRFSGRQFSNSRSEMNVSTLELGDSALYLCASSLLAGLSYEQYFGPGTRLTVT.

The CDR3 nucleotides read TGTGCCAGCAGCCCGTGGGACAGCTACACCGGGGAGCTGTTTTTT. Translated, it gives CASSPWDSYTGELFF. J is TRBJ2-2 and V is TRBV11-2, with 7 bases aligning to TRBD1. CDR3 length: 15 amino acids. V lost 5 bases, J lost 3 bases, and 6 bases stayed unmatched. Germline V gene sequence: CDR1 SGHAT, CDR2 FQNNGV.

This clone was recorded a few times. The J gene is TRBJ2-2, the V gene TRBV19, with D possibly matching TRBD1 (7 bases). The CDR3 consists of 14 residues. Trimming left V 5 bases short and J 5 bases short, with 12 bases between. The germline V gene encodes CDR1 LNHDA and CDR2 SQIVND (reference sequence). Here the CDR3 reads CASSSPGGTGELFF. The CDR3 nucleotides read TGTGCCAGTAGTTCCCCAGGGGGGACCGGGGAGCTGTTTTTT. The variable domain in full, with the rest retrieved from reference TRBV19 and TRBJ2-2, is DGGITQSPKYLFRKEGQNVTLSCEQNLNHDAMYWYRQDPGQGLRLIYYSQIVNDFQKGDIAEGYSVSREKKESFPLTVTSAQKNPTAFYLCASSSPGGTGELFFGEGSRLTVL.

The CDR3: CASSSWGQTYEQYF. Here the CDR3 DNA reads TGTGCCAGCTCATCTTGGGGGCAGACCTACGAGCAGTACTTC. This chain links TRBV18 with TRBJ2-7; D perhaps matches TRBD1 (6 bases). The V gene lost 5 bases and the J gene lost 2 bases, with 13 bases spanning the gap. Germline V gene data show CDR1 as KGHSH and CDR2 as LQKENI. The CDR3 contains 14 residues.

The chain joins TRBV5-1 to TRBJ1-4; 8 bases are a match to TRBD1. Trimming took 4 bases from V and 5 from J; bases not matched to a gene: 7. Germline V lookup: CDR1 SGHRS, CDR2 YFSETQ. This CDR3 region has 15 residues. The CDR3 here is CASSRDQGANEKLFF. DNA of the CDR3: TGCGCCAGCAGCCGCGACCAGGGGGCAAATGAAAAACTGTTTTTT.

The chain has TRBV5-1 and TRBJ2-3; 9 bases map to TRBD1. V shed 0 bases and J 0 bases; nucleotides not matched to a gene: 5. CDR1 and CDR2 from the germline V gene are SGHRS and YFSETQ. The CDR3 consists of 17 residues. The CDR3 bases are TGCGCCAGCAGCTTGGCGAGGACAGGGGCTAGCACAGATACGCAGTATTTT. It specifies CASSLARTGASTDTQYF.

The gene calls are TRBV6-1 and TRBJ2-1; the match to TRBD2 covers 10 bases. The length of the CDR3 is 15 residues. Germline-derived CDR1 and CDR2 are MNHNS and SASEGT. Trimming cost V 10 bases and J 4 bases; bases outside gene matches: 10. The CDR3 nucleotides are TGTGCCACCTCCTTAGCGGGAGGAGCATACAATGAGCAGTTCTTC. It is translated as CATSLAGGAYNEQFF.